The source of this TCR beta chain is a study of blood T cell repertoires in COVID-19. Study-level background: Sites in the United States, Italy and Spain provided acute and convalescent COVID-19 samples.

The CDR3 runs to 11 residues. Trimming shortened V by 6 bases and J by 7 bases, and 9 bases separated the two germline ends. Germline V CDR1 and CDR2: LNHDA, SQIVND (reference sequence). Per the study methods: From reference gene primer amplification, estimates of nucleated cell counts were derived. The assay was immunoSEQ multiplex PCR, and TCRdb's table has in-frame clones only and misses some. The DNA gave D and trimming, while V, J and clone size come from that table. The sample includes some 340,000 clones, 65% to 85% of them seen just once. This TCR derives from a man younger than 40 with active or convalescent COVID-19. The sequenced sample was peripheral blood. The V and J genes are TRBV19 and TRBJ1-1; a weak D match, TRBD1 (6 bases). CDR3 bases: TGTGCCAGTAGACACAGGGTTGAAGCTTTCTTT. This encodes CASRHRVEAFF. The full variable domain, in which reference TRBV19 and TRBJ1-1 provide the parts outside the CDR3, is DGGITQSPKYLFRKEGQNVTLSCEQNLNHDAMYWYRQDPGQGLRLIYYSQIVNDFQKGDIAEGYSVSREKKESFPLTVTSAQKNPTAFYLCASRHRVEAFFGQGTRLTVV.